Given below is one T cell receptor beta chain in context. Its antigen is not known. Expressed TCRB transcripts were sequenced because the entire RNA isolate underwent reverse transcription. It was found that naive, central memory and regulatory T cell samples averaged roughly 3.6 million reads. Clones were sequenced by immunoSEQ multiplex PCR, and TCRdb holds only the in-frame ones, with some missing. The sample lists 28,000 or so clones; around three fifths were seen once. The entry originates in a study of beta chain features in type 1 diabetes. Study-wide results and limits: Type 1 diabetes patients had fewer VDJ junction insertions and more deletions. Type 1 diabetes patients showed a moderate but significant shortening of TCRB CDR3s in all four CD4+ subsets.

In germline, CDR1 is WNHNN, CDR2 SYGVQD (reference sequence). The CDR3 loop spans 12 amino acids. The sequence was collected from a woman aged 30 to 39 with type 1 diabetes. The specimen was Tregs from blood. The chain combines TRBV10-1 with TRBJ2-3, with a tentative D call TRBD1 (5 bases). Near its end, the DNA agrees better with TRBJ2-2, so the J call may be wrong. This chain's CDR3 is CASSSDSRKLFF. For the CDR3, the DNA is TGCGCCAGCAGTTCCGACAGCCGTAAGCTGTTTTTT.